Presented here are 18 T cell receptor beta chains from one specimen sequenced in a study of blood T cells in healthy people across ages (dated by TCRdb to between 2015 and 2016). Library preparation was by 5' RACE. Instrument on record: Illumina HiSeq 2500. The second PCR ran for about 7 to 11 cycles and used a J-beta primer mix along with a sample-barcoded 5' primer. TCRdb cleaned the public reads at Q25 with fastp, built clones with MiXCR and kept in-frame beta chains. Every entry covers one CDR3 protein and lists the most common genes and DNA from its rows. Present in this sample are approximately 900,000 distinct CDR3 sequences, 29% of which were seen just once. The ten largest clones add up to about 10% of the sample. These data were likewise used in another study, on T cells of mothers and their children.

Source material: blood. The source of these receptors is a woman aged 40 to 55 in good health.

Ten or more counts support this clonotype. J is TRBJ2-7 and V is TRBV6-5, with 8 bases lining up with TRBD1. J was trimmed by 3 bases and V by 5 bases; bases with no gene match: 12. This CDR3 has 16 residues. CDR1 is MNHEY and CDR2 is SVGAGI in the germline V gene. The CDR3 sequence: CASSIRTGRQGYEQYF. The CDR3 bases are TGTGCCAGCAGTATACGGACAGGGCGTCAGGGCTACGAGCAGTACTTC.

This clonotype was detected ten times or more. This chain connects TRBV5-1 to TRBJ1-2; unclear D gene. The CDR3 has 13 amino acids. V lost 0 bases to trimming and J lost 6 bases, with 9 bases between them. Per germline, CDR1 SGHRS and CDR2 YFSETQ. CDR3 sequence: CASSLAPRDGYTF. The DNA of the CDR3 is TGCGCCAGCAGCTTGGCCCCCCGGGATGGCTACACCTTC.

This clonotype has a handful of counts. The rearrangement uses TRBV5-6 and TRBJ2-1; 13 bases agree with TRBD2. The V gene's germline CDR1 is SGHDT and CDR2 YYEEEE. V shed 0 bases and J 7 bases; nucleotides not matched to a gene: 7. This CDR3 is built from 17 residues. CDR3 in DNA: TGTGCCAGCAGCTTGGCGAAACTAGCGGGGGGGTTGAATGAGCAGTTCTTC. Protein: CASSLAKLAGGLNEQFF.

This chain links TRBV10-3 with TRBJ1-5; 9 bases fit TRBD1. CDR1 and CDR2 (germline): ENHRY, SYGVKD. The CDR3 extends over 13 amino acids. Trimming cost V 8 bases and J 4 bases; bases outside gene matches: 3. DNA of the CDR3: TGTGCCATCGCCGGGACAGGGAATCAGCCCCAGCATTTT. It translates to CAIAGTGNQPQHF.

CDR3 DNA sequence: TGTGCCAGCAGACTACGGACCCTGGCTTTTATGAACACTGAAGCTTTCTTT. Protein sequence: CASRLRTLAFMNTEAFF. This sequence joins TRBV28 and TRBJ1-1; D remains ambiguous. With 6 bases removed from V and 0 bases from J, the gap between germline ends came to 20 bases. The CDR3 totals 17 residues. The germline V gene has CDR1 MDHEN and CDR2 SYDVKM.

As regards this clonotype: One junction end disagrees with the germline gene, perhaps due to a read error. The CDR3 here is CASRSGHAFPPHF. The DNA for the CDR3 is TGTGCCAGCAGGAGTGGACACGCCTTCCCCCCCCACTTT. This chain links TRBV7-2 with TRBJ1-6; TRBD1 is a possible D gene (5 bases). The length of the CDR3 is 13 residues. CDR1 is SGHTA and CDR2 is FQGNSA in the germline V gene.

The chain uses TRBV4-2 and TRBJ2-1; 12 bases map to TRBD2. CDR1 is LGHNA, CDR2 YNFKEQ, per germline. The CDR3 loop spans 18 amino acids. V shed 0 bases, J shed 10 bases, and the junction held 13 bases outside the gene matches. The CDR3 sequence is CASSQEWASGGATYEQFF. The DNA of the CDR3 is TGTGCCAGCAGCCAAGAGTGGGCTAGCGGGGGGGCCACCTACGAGCAGTTCTTC.

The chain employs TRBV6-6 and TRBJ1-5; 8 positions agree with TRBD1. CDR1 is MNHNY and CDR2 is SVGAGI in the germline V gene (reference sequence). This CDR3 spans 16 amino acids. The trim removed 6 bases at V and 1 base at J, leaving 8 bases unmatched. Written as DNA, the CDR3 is TGTGCCAGCAGCTCACGGGACAGGCGAAGCAATCAGCCCCAGCATTTT. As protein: CASSSRDRRSNQPQHF.

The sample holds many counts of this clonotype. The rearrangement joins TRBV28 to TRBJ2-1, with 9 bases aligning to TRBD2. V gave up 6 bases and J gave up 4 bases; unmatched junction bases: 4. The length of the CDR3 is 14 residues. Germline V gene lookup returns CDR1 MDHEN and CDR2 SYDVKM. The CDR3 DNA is TGTGCCAGCAGAAGGCTAGCGGGGTACAATGAGCAGTTCTTC. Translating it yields CASRRLAGYNEQFF.

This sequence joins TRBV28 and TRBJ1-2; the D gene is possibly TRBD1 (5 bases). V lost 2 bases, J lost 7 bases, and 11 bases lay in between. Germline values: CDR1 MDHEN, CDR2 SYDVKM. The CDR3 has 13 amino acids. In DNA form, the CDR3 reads TGTGCCAGCAGTTTACGGAGGGGCGGTGGCTACACCTTC. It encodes CASSLRRGGGYTF.

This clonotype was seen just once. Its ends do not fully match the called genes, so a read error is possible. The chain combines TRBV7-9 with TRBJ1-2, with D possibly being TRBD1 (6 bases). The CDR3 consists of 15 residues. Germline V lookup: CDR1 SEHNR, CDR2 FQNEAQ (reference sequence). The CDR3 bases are TGCGCCAGCAGCCTAAAACAGGGTAGATACGGTGGCTACACCTTC. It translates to CASSLKQGRYGGYTF.

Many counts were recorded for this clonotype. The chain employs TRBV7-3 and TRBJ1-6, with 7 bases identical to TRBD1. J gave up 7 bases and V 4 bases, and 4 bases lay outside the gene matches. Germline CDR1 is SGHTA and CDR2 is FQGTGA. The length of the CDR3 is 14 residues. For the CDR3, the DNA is TGTGCCAGCAGCTCACAGGGGAAAAATTCACCCCTCCACTTT. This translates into CASSSQGKNSPLHF.

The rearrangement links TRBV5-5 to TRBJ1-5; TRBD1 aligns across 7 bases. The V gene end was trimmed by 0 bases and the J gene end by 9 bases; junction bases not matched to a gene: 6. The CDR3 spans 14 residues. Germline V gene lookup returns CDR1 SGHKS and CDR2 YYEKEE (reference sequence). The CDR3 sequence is CASSLVQGDGPQHF. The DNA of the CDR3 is TGTGCCAGCAGCTTGGTCCAGGGGGACGGGCCCCAGCATTTT.

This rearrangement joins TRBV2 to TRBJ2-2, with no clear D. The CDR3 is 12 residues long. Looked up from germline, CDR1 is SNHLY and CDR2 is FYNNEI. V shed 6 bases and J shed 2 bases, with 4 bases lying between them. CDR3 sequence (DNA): TGTGCCAGCAGCGCTAACACCGGGGAGCTGTTTTTT. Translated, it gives CASSANTGELFF.

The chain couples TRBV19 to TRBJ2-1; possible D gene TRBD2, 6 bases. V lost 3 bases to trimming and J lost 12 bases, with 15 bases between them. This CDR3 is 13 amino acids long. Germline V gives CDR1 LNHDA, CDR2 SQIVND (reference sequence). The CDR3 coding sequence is TGTGCCAGTAGTATCCCCGAGGCGGGAACGCAGTTCTTC. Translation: CASSIPEAGTQFF.

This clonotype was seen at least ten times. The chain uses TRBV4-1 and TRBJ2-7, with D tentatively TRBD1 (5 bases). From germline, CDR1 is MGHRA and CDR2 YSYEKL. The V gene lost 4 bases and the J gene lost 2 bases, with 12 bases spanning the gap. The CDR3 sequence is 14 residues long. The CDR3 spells CASSRTKGAYEQYF. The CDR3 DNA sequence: TGCGCCAGCAGCCGGACGAAAGGGGCCTACGAGCAGTACTTC.

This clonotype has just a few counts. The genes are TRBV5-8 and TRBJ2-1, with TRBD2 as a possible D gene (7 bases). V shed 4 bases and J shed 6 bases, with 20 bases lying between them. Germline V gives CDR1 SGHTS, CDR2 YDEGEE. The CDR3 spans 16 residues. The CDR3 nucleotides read TGTGCCAGCAGCGGGGGGGCGGGGGCCCTTGTCAATGAGCAGTTCTTC. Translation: CASSGGAGALVNEQFF. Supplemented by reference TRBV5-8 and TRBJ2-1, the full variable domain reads EAGVTQSPTHLIKTRGQQATLRCSPISGHTSVYWYQQALGLGLQFLLWYDEGEERNRGNFPPRFSGRQFPNYSSELNVNALELEDSALYLCASSGGAGALVNEQFFGPGTRLTVL.

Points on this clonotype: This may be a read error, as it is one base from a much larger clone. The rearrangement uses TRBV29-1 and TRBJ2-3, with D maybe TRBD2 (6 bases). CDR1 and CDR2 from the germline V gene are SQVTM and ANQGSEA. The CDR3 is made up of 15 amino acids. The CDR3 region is CSVDSSRGNTDTRYF. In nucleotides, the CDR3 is TGCAGCGTTGACAGCTCGCGGGGTAACACAGATACGCGGTATTTT.